These T cell receptor beta chains were read from a single sample in a study of T cells after posttransplantation cyclophosphamide. Assay: immunoSEQ multiplex PCR; the TCRdb copy retains only in-frame clones and omits some. The repertoire consists of fewer than 2,000 clones, none detected only once. The input for sequencing was PBMCs, taken approximately 400 days after allogeneic stem cell transplant with posttransplant cyclophosphamide. These receptors were taken from a male patient in his sixties who received an allogeneic stem cell transplant from an unrelated donor, was CMV-positive, and had acute and chronic GVHD. Some T cells could come from the graft donor. Both conserved end residues are part of each CDR3. Fields, in order: D gene, V gene, J gene, clone size, CDR3 protein, CDR3 DNA. A D gene is named only where the DNA matches it firmly. Expanded clones get a size class; other rows say once, few or many, or leave the size out.

D gene: -
V gene: TRBV10-1
J gene: TRBJ2-7
clone size: medium-sized
CDR3 protein: CASASNEQYF
CDR3 DNA: TGCGCCAGCGCTAGTAACGAGCAGTACTTC

D gene: TRBD1
V gene: TRBV7-3
J gene: TRBJ2-2
clone size: medium-sized
CDR3 protein: CASSPSGGTGAGELFF
CDR3 DNA: TGTGCCAGCAGCCCCTCGGGGGGGACAGGGGCCGGGGAGCTGTTTTTT

D gene: -
V gene: TRBV10-3
J gene: TRBJ1-3
clone size: medium-sized
CDR3 protein: CAIIPDGGPGNTIYF
CDR3 DNA: TGTGCCATCATTCCCGACGGGGGGCCCGGAAACACCATATATTTT

D gene: -
V gene: TRBV6-1
J gene: TRBJ1-3
clone size: medium-sized
CDR3 protein: CASSEHRVSDIYF
CDR3 DNA: TGTGCCAGCAGTGAGCACAGGGTTTCGGACATATATTTT

D gene: TRBD2
V gene: TRBV5-6
J gene: TRBJ2-5
clone size: medium-sized
CDR3 protein: CASSAPGTSVETQYF
CDR3 DNA: TGTGCCAGCAGCGCCCCCGGGACTAGCGTAGAGACCCAGTACTTC

D gene: -
V gene: TRBV14
J gene: TRBJ1-2
clone size: medium-sized
CDR3 protein: CASSRSGGRYGYTF
CDR3 DNA: TGTGCCAGCAGCCGAAGCGGGGGTAGATATGGCTACACCTTC

D gene: -
V gene: TRBV7-8
J gene: TRBJ1-2
clone size: -
CDR3 protein: CASSPQGRYGYTF
CDR3 DNA: TGTGCCAGCAGCCCCCAGGGGCGCTATGGCTACACCTTC

D gene: TRBD1
V gene: TRBV5-4
J gene: TRBJ1-2
clone size: many
CDR3 protein: CASSQDRPYGYTF
CDR3 DNA: TGTGCCAGCAGCCAGGACAGGCCCTATGGCTACACCTTC

D gene: TRBD1
V gene: TRBV7-9
J gene: TRBJ2-1
clone size: medium-sized
CDR3 protein: CASSEHRGGSYNEQFF
CDR3 DNA: TGTGCCAGCAGCGAACACAGGGGCGGCTCCTACAATGAGCAGTTCTTC

D gene: -
V gene: TRBV5-4
J gene: TRBJ2-3
clone size: medium-sized
CDR3 protein: CASSSPDGYTDTQYF
CDR3 DNA: TGTGCCAGCAGCTCACCTGACGGGTACACAGATACGCAGTATTTT

D gene: -
V gene: TRBV7-3
J gene: TRBJ2-2
clone size: -
CDR3 protein: CASSSSVGELFF
CDR3 DNA: TGTGCCAGCAGCTCATCGGTTGGGGAGCTGTTTTTT

D gene: -
V gene: TRBV9
J gene: TRBJ2-2
clone size: medium-sized
CDR3 protein: CASSVGGHHTGELFF
CDR3 DNA: TGTGCCAGCAGCGTAGGGGGACACCACACCGGGGAGCTGTTTTTT

D gene: TRBD2
V gene: TRBV19
J gene: TRBJ2-5
clone size: medium-sized
CDR3 protein: CASSSTSGGGETQYF
CDR3 DNA: TGTGCCAGTAGTAGTACTAGCGGAGGGGGGGAGACCCAGTACTTC

D gene: -
V gene: TRBV19
J gene: TRBJ1-5
clone size: medium-sized
CDR3 protein: CASSFEVMRQPQHF
CDR3 DNA: TGTGCCAGTAGTTTTGAGGTGATGCGACAGCCCCAGCATTTT

D gene: -
V gene: TRBV6-1
J gene: TRBJ1-1
clone size: large
CDR3 protein: CASSVTGYTEAFF
CDR3 DNA: TGTGCCAGCAGTGTTACAGGCTACACTGAAGCTTTCTTT

D gene: -
V gene: TRBV2
J gene: TRBJ2-3
clone size: -
CDR3 protein: CASSVREVSTDTQYF
CDR3 DNA: TGTGCCAGCAGTGTACGCGAAGTTAGCACAGATACGCAGTATTTT

D gene: -
V gene: TRBV27
J gene: TRBJ2-2
clone size: medium-sized
CDR3 protein: CASSLYTTEHTSCGTGELFF
CDR3 DNA: TGTGCCAGCAGTTTATATACGACCGAACACACTAGCTGTGGCACCGGGGAGCTGTTTTTT

D gene: -
V gene: TRBV6-5
J gene: TRBJ1-2
clone size: medium-sized
CDR3 protein: CATKGVYYGYTF
CDR3 DNA: TGTGCCACGAAGGGGGTTTACTATGGCTACACCTTC

D gene: TRBD2
V gene: TRBV5-6
J gene: TRBJ2-5
clone size: medium-sized
CDR3 protein: CASSPGTTKETQYF
CDR3 DNA: TGTGCCAGCAGCCCAGGGACTACTAAAGAGACCCAGTACTTC

D gene: TRBD2
V gene: TRBV27
J gene: TRBJ2-3
clone size: medium-sized
CDR3 protein: CASSLLAGLTDTQYF
CDR3 DNA: TGTGCCAGCAGTTTACTAGCGGGACTCACAGATACGCAGTATTTT

D gene: TRBD1
V gene: TRBV6-1
J gene: TRBJ1-1
clone size: few
CDR3 protein: CAAAEGDRTEAFF
CDR3 DNA: TGTGCAGCAGCCGAAGGGGACAGAACTGAAGCTTTCTTT

D gene: -
V gene: TRBV5-4
J gene: TRBJ1-2
clone size: -
CDR3 protein: CASIHDRGGRNGYTF
CDR3 DNA: TGTGCCAGCATCCACGATAGGGGTGGGCGGAATGGCTACACCTTC

D gene: -
V gene: TRBV9
J gene: TRBJ1-1
clone size: -
CDR3 protein: CASRPETGAAFF
CDR3 DNA: TGTGCCAGCAGGCCCGAGACGGGAGCAGCTTTCTTT

D gene: -
V gene: TRBV14
J gene: TRBJ2-2
clone size: medium-sized
CDR3 protein: CASSRTANTGELFF
CDR3 DNA: TGTGCCAGCAGCCGGACAGCGAACACCGGGGAGCTGTTTTTT

D gene: TRBD1
V gene: TRBV30
J gene: TRBJ1-1
clone size: medium-sized
CDR3 protein: CAWSRGRVGNTEAFF
CDR3 DNA: TGTGCCTGGAGCAGGGGGCGGGTAGGGAACACTGAAGCTTTCTTT

D gene: -
V gene: TRBV7-2
J gene: TRBJ2-1
clone size: -
CDR3 protein: CASSLDPEKKQFF
CDR3 DNA: TGTGCCAGCAGCTTAGATCCGGAGAAGAAGCAGTTCTTC